A single sample is the source of the 8 T cell receptor beta chains below, sequenced in a study of T cell changes during pregnancy in multiple sclerosis. Repertoires were generated with immunoSEQ multiplex PCR, while TCRdb's copy carries only in-frame clones and drops some. Here the sample spans 50,000 to 60,000 clones, about 90% being singletons. The source was CD4+ T cells from peripheral blood mononuclear cells, collected after pregnancy. The origin of the receptors is a female donor in good health, enrolled as a control in a pregnancy study.

In DNA, the CDR3 is TGTGCCAGCAGTTTACGACTCGGGATAGGAGCTTTCTTT. It codes for CASSLRLGIGAFF. The rearrangement joins TRBV28 to TRBJ1-1; D uncertain. CDR1 is MDHEN, CDR2 SYDVKM, per germline. The CDR3 has 13 residues. V was pared by 2 bases and J by 10 bases, with 14 bases between.

The rearrangement uses TRBV14 and TRBJ1-1; D is unclear. CDR3 length equals 14 residues. Germline CDR1 is SGHDN and CDR2 is FVKESK. V was pared by 5 bases and J by 1 base, with 11 bases between. For the CDR3, the DNA is TGTGCCAGCAGCAAGAACAACAGGAACACTGAAGCTTTCTTT. The encoded protein is CASSKNNRNTEAFF.

The chain carries TRBV2 and TRBJ2-3, with D perhaps TRBD1 (5 bases). The CDR3 runs 13 residues. CDR1 is SNHLY, CDR2 FYNNEI, per germline. V shed 6 bases and J shed 1 base, with 8 bases lying between them. CDR3 region: CASRGPGTDTQYF. CDR3 bases: TGTGCCAGCAGGGGGCCAGGCACAGATACGCAGTATTTT.

The rearrangement joins TRBV21-1 to TRBJ2-7; the table's D call TRBD1 went unverified against the DNA. TRBV21-1 is noted as a pseudogene. The CDR3 sequence is 15 residues long. In DNA, the CDR3 is TGTGCCAGCAGCAGGGGGGACAGCGGTACCTACGAGCAGTACTTC. This codes for CASSRGDSGTYEQYF.

V usage is TRBV15 and J usage is TRBJ2-7; 9 positions agree with TRBD1. This CDR3 has 16 amino acids. Germline CDR1 LNHNV, CDR2 YYDKDF (reference sequence). The trim removed 2 bases at V and 3 bases at J, leaving 8 bases unmatched. In nucleotides, the CDR3 is TGTGCCACCAGCAGACAAGGGACAGGGCCCAACTACGAGCAGTACTTC. Its protein is CATSRQGTGPNYEQYF.

V usage is TRBV4-2 and J usage is TRBJ2-3; a possible D gene is TRBD2 (7 bases). V dropped 0 bases and J dropped 6 bases, with 19 bases sitting between them. The CDR3 consists of 17 residues. Germline CDR1 and CDR2: LGHNA and YNFKEQ. The CDR3 DNA reads as TGTGCCAGCAGCCAAGATGCCGGGGGGCGACGGGGGGATACGCAGTATTTT. As protein: CASSQDAGGRRGDTQYF.

The rearrangement joins TRBV6-5 to TRBJ1-1, with unresolved D. The CDR3 sequence is 13 residues long. Trimming took off 3 bases at V and 2 bases at J, with 7 bases between the two ends. Germline loops: CDR1 MNHEY, CDR2 SVGAGI. CDR3 DNA: TGTGCCAGCAGTTATGGCCCTAACACTGAAGCTTTCTTT. Protein product: CASSYGPNTEAFF.

A single count supports this clone. This chain connects TRBV7-3 to TRBJ2-5, with D perhaps TRBD2 (5 bases). Germline V gene sequence: CDR1 SGHTA, CDR2 FQGTGA. Trimming pared 5 bases from V and 2 bases from J, leaving 9 bases between. The CDR3 is 13 amino acids. The CDR3 spells CASSPPGQETQYF. Here the CDR3 DNA reads TGTGCCAGCAGCCCGCCGGGACAAGAGACCCAGTACTTC. The full variable domain, in which reference TRBV7-3 and TRBJ2-5 provide the parts outside the CDR3, is GAGVSQTPSNKVTEKGKYVELRCDPISGHTALYWYRQSLGQGPEFLIYFQGTGAADDSGLPNDRFFAVRPEGSVSTLKIQRTERGDSAVYLCASSPPGQETQYFGPGTRLLVL.